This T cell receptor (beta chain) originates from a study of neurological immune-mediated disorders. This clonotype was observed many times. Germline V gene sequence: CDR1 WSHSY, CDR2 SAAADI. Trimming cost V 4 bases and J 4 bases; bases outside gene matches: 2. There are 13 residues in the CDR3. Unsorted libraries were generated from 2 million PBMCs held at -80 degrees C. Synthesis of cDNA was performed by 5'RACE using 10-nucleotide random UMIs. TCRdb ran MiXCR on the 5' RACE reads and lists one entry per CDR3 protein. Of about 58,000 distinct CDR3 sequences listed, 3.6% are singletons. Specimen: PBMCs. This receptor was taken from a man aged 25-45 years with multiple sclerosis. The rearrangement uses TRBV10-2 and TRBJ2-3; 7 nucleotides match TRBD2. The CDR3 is CASSGGGADTQYF. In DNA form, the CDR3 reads TGCGCCAGCAGTGGGGGGGGGGCAGATACGCAGTATTTT.